These 16 T cell receptor beta chains originate from one sample sequenced in a study of cytomegalovirus exposure and HLA in healthy donors. This PCR relied on a set of 60 Vbeta primers and 13 Jbeta primers. Sequenced by immunoSEQ multiplex PCR; TCRdb stores in-frame clones only, minus some. The data show approximately 150,000 clones, with approximately 73% seen just once and about 10% held by the top ten. Sequencing was done on a sample of PBMCs. The receptors were sampled from a man between 25 and 39 years old in good health and CMV-seropositive.

The V gene is TRBV10-1, the J gene TRBJ1-1; D perhaps matches TRBD1 (6 bases). Trimming left V 5 bases short and J 4 bases short, with 20 bases between. Germline V gene lookup returns CDR1 WNHNN and CDR2 SYGVQD (reference sequence). CDR3 length: 16 residues. CDR3 sequence reads: CASSYKQGTGPTEAFF. CDR3 DNA: TGCGCCAGCAGTTACAAACAGGGAACCGGGCCCACTGAAGCTTTCTTT.

The chain has TRBV5-6 and TRBJ2-7; the D gene is possibly TRBD2 (5 bases). V was clipped by 0 bases and J by 2 bases, with 12 bases between them. Germline-derived CDR1 and CDR2 are SGHDT and YYEEEE. The CDR3 extends over 15 amino acids. The CDR3 region is CASSLEGRLTYEQYF. The CDR3, as DNA: TGTGCCAGCAGCTTGGAAGGACGACTAACCTACGAGCAGTACTTC.

CDR3 in amino acids: CASNGDRALNTEAFF. In DNA, the CDR3 is TGTGCCAGCAACGGCGACAGGGCGTTGAACACTGAAGCTTTCTTT. The chain employs TRBV2 and TRBJ1-1, with 7 positions matching TRBD1. Germline V gene sequence: CDR1 SNHLY, CDR2 FYNNEI. This CDR3 has 15 residues. V shed 7 bases and J 0 bases; nucleotides not matched to a gene: 8.

V and J are TRBV27 and TRBJ1-1; maybe TRBD1 (5 bases). The CDR3 totals 11 residues. Trimming cost V 4 bases and J 10 bases, with 10 bases left between them. In germline, CDR1 is MNHEY, CDR2 SMNVEV (reference sequence). The CDR3 nucleotides are TGTGCCAGCAGTTCCTTCGGGGGAGCTTTCTTT. It is translated as CASSSFGGAFF.

A single count supports this clone. This sequence joins TRBV5-1 and TRBJ2-1; D call uncertain. CDR1 and CDR2 (germline): SGHRS, YFSETQ. The CDR3 consists of 15 residues. V dropped 2 bases and J dropped 0 bases, with 9 bases sitting between them. CDR3 residues: CASSLGGNSYNEQFF. The CDR3 DNA reads as TGCGCCAGCAGCTTAGGCGGAAACTCCTACAATGAGCAGTTCTTC.

This clone has only one observation. This chain connects TRBV19 to TRBJ2-7; D call uncertain. Germline CDR1 is LNHDA and CDR2 is SQIVND (reference sequence). The CDR3 has 15 residues. V lost 4 bases, J lost 3 bases, and 16 bases lay in between. CDR3 protein: CASSKAGDTFYEQYF. DNA of the CDR3: TGTGCCAGTAGTAAGGCTGGAGATACATTCTACGAGCAGTACTTC.

The rearrangement links TRBV30 to TRBJ2-5; tentatively, D is TRBD1 (5 bases). The DNA end is more similar to TRBJ2-7, so the J call may be wrong. CDR3 length: 15 amino acids. Germline V gene lookup returns CDR1 GTSNPN and CDR2 SVGIG (reference sequence). The CDR3 here is CAWSADSWVLYEQYF. CDR3 nucleotides: TGTGCCTGGAGTGCCGACAGCTGGGTCCTCTACGAGCAGTACTTC.

CDR3 DNA: TGTGCCAGCAGTGAATGGTCCGACCGACCGGGGAATGAGCAGTTCTTC. This codes for CASSEWSDRPGNEQFF. The V gene is TRBV25-1, the J gene TRBJ2-1; a possible D gene is TRBD2 (5 bases). V shed 1 base and J shed 7 bases, with 17 bases lying between them. Germline V gene lookup returns CDR1 MGHDK and CDR2 SYGVNS. This CDR3 spans 16 amino acids.

The rearrangement uses TRBV28 and TRBJ1-5; D not resolved. The V and J ends lost 7 bases and 1 base respectively, with 11 bases between them. Germline assignment: CDR1 MDHEN and CDR2 SYDVKM. This CDR3 is built from 14 residues. CDR3: CASTPVRSNQPQHF. The CDR3 DNA reads TGTGCCAGCACCCCGGTCCGGAGCAATCAGCCCCAGCATTTT.

This chain uses TRBV19 with TRBJ2-3; TRBD2 matches 12 bases. Germline trimming cut 6 bases from V and 0 bases from J; bases unmatched to any gene: 1. Per germline, CDR1 LNHDA and CDR2 SQIVND (reference sequence). This CDR3 has 15 residues. The chain's CDR3 is CASRTSGRSTDTQYF. The CDR3 DNA is TGTGCCAGTAGGACTAGCGGGAGAAGCACAGATACGCAGTATTTT.

This sequence joins TRBV7-2 and TRBJ2-3; 8 nucleotides align to TRBD2. Germline V gene sequence: CDR1 SGHTA, CDR2 FQGNSA. The CDR3 is 15 amino acids. Trimming removed 3 bases from V and 2 bases from J; junction bases left unmatched: 4. CDR3 region: CASSFQAGDTDTQYF. CDR3 bases: TGTGCCAGCAGCTTTCAAGCGGGGGACACAGATACGCAGTATTTT.

This clone was recorded only once. This chain joins TRBV6-5 and TRBJ1-1, with no clear D. Germline V gene sequence: CDR1 MNHEY, CDR2 SVGAGI. The V end was cut by 0 bases, the J end by 7 bases, with 12 bases between. CDR3 size: 14 residues. CDR3 loop: CASSYSRAGHEAFF. CDR3 sequence (DNA): TGTGCCAGCAGTTACTCGAGGGCAGGCCATGAAGCTTTCTTT.

V and J are TRBV9 and TRBJ2-3; D is perhaps TRBD2 (6 bases). The CDR3 extends over 15 amino acids. CDR1 is SGDLS, CDR2 YYNGEE, per germline. The germline V and J ends were trimmed by 4 bases and 4 bases, with 16 bases remaining between them. The CDR3: CASSPSGGLADTQYF. The CDR3, as DNA: TGTGCCAGCAGCCCCTCCGGAGGGCTGGCAGATACGCAGTATTTT.

This sequence joins TRBV5-1 and TRBJ2-7, with no clear D. The CDR3 spans 14 residues. The V gene lost 0 bases and the J gene lost 0 bases, with 7 bases spanning the gap. Per the germline V gene, CDR1 is SGHRS and CDR2 is YFSETQ. The CDR3 protein is CASSLGAVSYEQYF. The DNA of the CDR3 is TGCGCCAGCAGCTTGGGGGCAGTCTCCTACGAGCAGTACTTC. Using reference TRBV5-1 and TRBJ2-7 for the parts outside the CDR3, the full variable domain is KAGVTQTPRYLIKTRGQQVTLSCSPISGHRSVSWYQQTPGQGLQFLFEYFSETQRNKGNFPGRFSGRQFSNSRSEMNVSTLELGDSALYLCASSLGAVSYEQYFGPGTRLTVT.

The table lists this clone with a count of one. The chain joins TRBV15 to TRBJ2-1; TRBD1 matches 7 bases. CDR3 length equals 15 residues. Trimming removed 1 base from V and 5 bases from J; junction bases left unmatched: 5. Germline V gene sequence: CDR1 LNHNV, CDR2 YYDKDF (reference sequence). This CDR3 is CATSRAEGADNEQFF. Here the CDR3 DNA reads TGTGCCACCAGCAGAGCTGAGGGGGCCGACAATGAGCAGTTCTTC.

This clone was found a few times. The chain recombines TRBV7-9 with TRBJ1-2; possible D gene TRBD1, 5 bases. V was trimmed by 7 bases and J by 1 base, leaving 10 bases between them. CDR3 size: 13 residues. Germline lookup yields CDR1 SEHNR and CDR2 FQNEAQ (reference sequence). This chain's CDR3 is CASIPQGNYGYTF. CDR3 nucleotides: TGTGCCAGCATCCCCCAGGGTAACTATGGCTACACCTTC.